This T cell receptor beta chain was sequenced during a study of cytomegalovirus exposure and HLA in healthy donors. Findings and caveats of the study: HLA alleles were associated with roughly 17,000 TCR beta sequences in a later analysis at 0.05 false discovery rate. The authors later found TCR association rates varying by HLA locus, with DRB1 most and HLA-C fewest. Three CMV-associated chains proved CMV antigen-specific in vitro.

As for this clone: Its cognate antigen is unknown.

Per the germline V gene, CDR1 is MDHEN and CDR2 is SYDVKM. This CDR3 spans 14 amino acids. V was clipped by 3 bases and J by 2 bases, with 8 bases between them. The primer mix had 60 Vbeta and 13 Jbeta primers. Sequencing used immunoSEQ multiplex PCR; TCRdb keeps in-frame clones, though not all of them. The data hold approximately 220,000 clones, with about three quarters observed a single time. V usage is TRBV28 and J usage is TRBJ1-3; D is perhaps TRBD1 (6 bases). Sequenced input: PBMCs. The TCR originated in a male donor in good health and CMV-seronegative. The CDR3 DNA is TGTGCCAGCAGTTTCAGGGGAGCTGGAAACACCATATATTTT. This sequence encodes CASSFRGAGNTIYF.